This paragraph reports one T cell receptor beta chain. This record belongs to a study of metastatic and nonmetastatic thyroid tumors. About the study: Repertoire comparison spanned blood and tumor or nodule tissue of malignant and benign thyroid patients.

All patients were treatment-naive before thyroid surgery. Authors' methods: The study's classifier, a distant-metastasis tool for papillary thyroid cancer, was built using CDR3 differences across clinicopathological groups. MiXCR re-clonotyped the PCR reads for TCRdb. TCRdb's processing, not the authors', yielded these V and J calls. The sample has 2,000 to 3,000 clones; around a quarter are singletons. The length of the CDR3 is 15 residues. The germline CDR1 and CDR2 sequences are MDHEN and SYDVKM. V lost 2 bases, J lost 1 base, and 1 base stayed unmatched. The origin of this receptor is a female donor with papillary thyroid cancer or a benign thyroid nodule (not recorded which). Some clones in this sample may be carry-over from other donors' samples. Sequencing was performed on tumor tissue. The gene calls are TRBV28 and TRBJ2-1; 8 positions match TRBD1. CDR3 residues: CASSLQGASYNEQFF. CDR3 nucleotides: TGTGCCAGCAGTTTACAGGGGGCATCCTACAATGAGCAGTTCTTC.